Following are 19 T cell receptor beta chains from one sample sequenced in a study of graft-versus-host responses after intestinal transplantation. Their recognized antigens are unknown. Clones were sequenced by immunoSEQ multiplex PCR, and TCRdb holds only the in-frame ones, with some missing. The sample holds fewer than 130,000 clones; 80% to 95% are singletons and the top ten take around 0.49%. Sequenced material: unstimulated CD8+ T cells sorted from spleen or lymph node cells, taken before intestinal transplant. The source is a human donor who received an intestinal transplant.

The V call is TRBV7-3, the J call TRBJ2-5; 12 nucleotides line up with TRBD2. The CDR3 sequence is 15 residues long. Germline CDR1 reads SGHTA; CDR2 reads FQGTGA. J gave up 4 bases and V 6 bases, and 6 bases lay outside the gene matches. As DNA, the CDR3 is TGTGCCAGCAGTTCGGGACTAGCGGGTTCAGAGACCCAGTACTTC. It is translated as CASSSGLAGSETQYF.

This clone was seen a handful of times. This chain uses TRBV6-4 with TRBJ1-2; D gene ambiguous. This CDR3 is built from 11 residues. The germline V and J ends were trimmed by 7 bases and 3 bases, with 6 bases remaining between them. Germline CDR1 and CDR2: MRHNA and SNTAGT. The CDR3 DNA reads TGTGCCAGCAAAGGAGACTATGGCTACACCTTC. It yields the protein CASKGDYGYTF.

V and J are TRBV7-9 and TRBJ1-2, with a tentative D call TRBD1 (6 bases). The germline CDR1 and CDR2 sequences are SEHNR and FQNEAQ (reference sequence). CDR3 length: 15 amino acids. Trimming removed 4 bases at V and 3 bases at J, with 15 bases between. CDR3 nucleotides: TGTGCCAGCAGCTCATCTATAAGGGGGTACTATGGCTACACCTTC. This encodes CASSSSIRGYYGYTF.

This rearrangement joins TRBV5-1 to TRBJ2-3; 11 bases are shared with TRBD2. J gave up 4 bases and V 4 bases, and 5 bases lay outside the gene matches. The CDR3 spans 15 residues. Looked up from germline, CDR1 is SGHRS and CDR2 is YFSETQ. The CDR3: CASSTSGRSADTQYF. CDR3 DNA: TGCGCCAGCAGCACTAGCGGGAGAAGTGCAGATACGCAGTATTTT.

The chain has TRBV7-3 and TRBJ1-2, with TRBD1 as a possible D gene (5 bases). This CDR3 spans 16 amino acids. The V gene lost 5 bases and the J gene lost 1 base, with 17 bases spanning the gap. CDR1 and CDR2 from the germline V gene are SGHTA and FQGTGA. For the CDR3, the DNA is TGTGCCAGCAGCCCGACCCCGGGACCAAGTAACTATGGCTACACCTTC. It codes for CASSPTPGPSNYGYTF.

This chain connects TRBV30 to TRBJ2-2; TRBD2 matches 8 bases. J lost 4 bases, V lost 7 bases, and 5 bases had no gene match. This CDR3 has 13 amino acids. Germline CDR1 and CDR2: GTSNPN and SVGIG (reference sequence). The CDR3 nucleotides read TGTGCCTACCGCGGGGGGATCACCGGGGAGCTGTTTTTT. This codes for CAYRGGITGELFF.

The CDR3 is CASSLPDEKLFF. In nucleotides, the CDR3 is TGTGCCAGCAGCCTCCCGGATGAAAAACTGTTTTTT. The chain recombines TRBV7-9 with TRBJ1-4; D ambiguous. The CDR3 consists of 12 residues. Trimming stripped 5 bases from V and 6 bases from J, with 7 bases between. CDR1 is SEHNR and CDR2 is FQNEAQ in the germline V gene (reference sequence).

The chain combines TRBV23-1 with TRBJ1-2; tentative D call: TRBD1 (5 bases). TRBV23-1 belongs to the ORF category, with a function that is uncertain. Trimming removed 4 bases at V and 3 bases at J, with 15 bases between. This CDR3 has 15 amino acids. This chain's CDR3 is CASSRHGHPDYGYTF. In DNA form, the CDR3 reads TGCGCCAGCAGTCGTCACGGACACCCGGACTATGGCTACACCTTC.

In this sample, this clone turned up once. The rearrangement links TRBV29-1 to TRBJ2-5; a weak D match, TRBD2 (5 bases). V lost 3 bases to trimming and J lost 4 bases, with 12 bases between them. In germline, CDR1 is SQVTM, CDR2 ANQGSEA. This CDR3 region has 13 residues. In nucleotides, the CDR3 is TGCAGCGTTGAGGGCAGAGAGGGAGAGACCCAGTACTTC. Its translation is CSVEGREGETQYF.

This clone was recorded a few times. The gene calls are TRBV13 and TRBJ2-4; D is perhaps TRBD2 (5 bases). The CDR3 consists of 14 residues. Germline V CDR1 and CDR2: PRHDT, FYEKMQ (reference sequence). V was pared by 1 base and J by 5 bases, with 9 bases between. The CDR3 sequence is CASSLAGNENIQYF. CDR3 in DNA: TGTGCCAGCAGCTTAGCGGGGAATGAAAACATTCAGTACTTC.

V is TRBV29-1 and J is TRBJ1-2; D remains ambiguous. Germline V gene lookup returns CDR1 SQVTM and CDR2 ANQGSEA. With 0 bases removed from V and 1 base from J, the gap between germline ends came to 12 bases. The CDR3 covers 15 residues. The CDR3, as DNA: TGCAGCGTTGAAGAGTGGGAATCGAGTAACTATGGCTACACCTTC. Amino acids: CSVEEWESSNYGYTF.

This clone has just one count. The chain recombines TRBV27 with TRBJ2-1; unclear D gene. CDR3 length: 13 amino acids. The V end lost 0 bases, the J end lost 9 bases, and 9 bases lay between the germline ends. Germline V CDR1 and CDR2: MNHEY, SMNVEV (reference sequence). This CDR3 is CASSLSVVAEQFF. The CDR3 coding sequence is TGTGCCAGCAGTTTATCAGTTGTGGCTGAGCAGTTCTTC.

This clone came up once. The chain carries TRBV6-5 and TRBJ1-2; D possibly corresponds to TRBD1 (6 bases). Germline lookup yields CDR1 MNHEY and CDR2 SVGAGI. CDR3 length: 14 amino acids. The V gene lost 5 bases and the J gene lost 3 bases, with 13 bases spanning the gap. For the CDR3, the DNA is TGTGCCAGCAGTCTCCTGGGGGGGCACTATGGCTACACCTTC. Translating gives CASSLLGGHYGYTF.

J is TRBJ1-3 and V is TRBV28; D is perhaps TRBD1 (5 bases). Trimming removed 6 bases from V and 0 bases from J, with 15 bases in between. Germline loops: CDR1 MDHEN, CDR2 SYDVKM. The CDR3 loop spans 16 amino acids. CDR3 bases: TGTGCCAGCAGCCCAAGACAGTCGAGCTCTGGAAACACCATATATTTT. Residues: CASSPRQSSSGNTIYF.

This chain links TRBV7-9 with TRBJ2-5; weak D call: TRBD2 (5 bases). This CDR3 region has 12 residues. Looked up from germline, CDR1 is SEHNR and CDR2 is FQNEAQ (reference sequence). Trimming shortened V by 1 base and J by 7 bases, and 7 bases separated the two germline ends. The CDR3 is CASSLDGVTQYF. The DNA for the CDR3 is TGTGCCAGCAGCTTAGACGGGGTGACCCAGTACTTC.

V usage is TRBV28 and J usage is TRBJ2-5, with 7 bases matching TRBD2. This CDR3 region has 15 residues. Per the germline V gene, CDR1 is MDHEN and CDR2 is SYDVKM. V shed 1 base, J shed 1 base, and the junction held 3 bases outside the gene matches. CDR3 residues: CASSLFGGTQETQYF. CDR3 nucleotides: TGTGCCAGCAGTTTATTCGGGGGGACCCAAGAGACCCAGTACTTC. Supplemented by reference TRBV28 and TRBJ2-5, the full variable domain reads DVKVTQSSRYLVKRTGEKVFLECVQDMDHENMFWYRQDPGLGLRLIYFSYDVKMKEKGDIPEGYSVSREKKERFSLILESASTNQTSMYLCASSLFGGTQETQYFGPGTRLLVL.

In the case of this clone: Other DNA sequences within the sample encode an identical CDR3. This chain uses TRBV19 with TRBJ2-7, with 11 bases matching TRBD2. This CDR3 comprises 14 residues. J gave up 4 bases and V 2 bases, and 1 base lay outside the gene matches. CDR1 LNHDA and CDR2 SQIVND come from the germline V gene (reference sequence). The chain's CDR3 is CASSITSGSYEQYF. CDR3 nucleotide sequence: TGTGCCAGTAGTATAACTAGCGGGAGTTACGAGCAGTACTTC.

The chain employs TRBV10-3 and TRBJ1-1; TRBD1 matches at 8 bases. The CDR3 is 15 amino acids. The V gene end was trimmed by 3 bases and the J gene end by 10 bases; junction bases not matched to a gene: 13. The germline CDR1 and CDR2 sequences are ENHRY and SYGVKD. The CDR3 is CAISDQAGQVWGAFF. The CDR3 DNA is TGTGCCATCAGTGATCAAGCGGGACAGGTGTGGGGAGCTTTCTTT.

DNA of the CDR3: TGTGCCAGCAGCTTCGACAGTAACTATGGCTACACCTTC. Encoded protein: CASSFDSNYGYTF. The gene calls are TRBV7-9 and TRBJ1-2, with TRBD1 as a possible D gene (5 bases). V lost 3 bases, J lost 1 base, and 6 bases lay in between. Germline V gene lookup returns CDR1 SEHNR and CDR2 FQNEAQ (reference sequence). The CDR3 runs 13 residues.